Below are 29 T cell receptor beta chains sequenced from a single sample in a study of blood T cell repertoires in COVID-19. Generated by immunoSEQ multiplex PCR, the TCRdb table keeps only in-frame clones and is missing some. The table records 250,000 or so clones, around 86% of them present only once. The sequenced material came from peripheral blood. These receptor sequences come from a woman aged 25 to 45 with active or convalescent COVID-19.

The chain recombines TRBV6-2 or TRBV6-3 with TRBJ1-1, with 9 bases lining up with TRBD1. V lost 5 bases, J lost 4 bases, and 17 bases stayed unmatched. The CDR3 contains 18 residues. Germline CDR1 MNHEY, CDR2 SVGEGT. This CDR3 is CASSQTDMTGGKGTEAFF. CDR3 nucleotides: TGTGCCAGCAGTCAAACGGACATGACAGGGGGAAAGGGCACTGAAGCTTTCTTT.

This chain connects TRBV11-2 to TRBJ1-6, with 9 bases lining up with TRBD1. The ends lost 8 bases at V and 5 bases at J; junction bases unmatched: 13. The CDR3 has 17 amino acids. From germline, CDR1 is SGHAT and CDR2 FQNNGV. The chain's CDR3 is CASHRGTGLLNNSPLHF. CDR3 coding DNA: TGTGCCAGCCACAGGGGGACAGGGCTCTTAAATAATTCACCCCTCCACTTT.

The V gene is TRBV10-1, the J gene TRBJ2-2, with 7 bases identical to TRBD1. V shed 5 bases and J 3 bases; nucleotides not matched to a gene: 3. CDR1 and CDR2 (germline): WNHNN, SYGVQD (reference sequence). The CDR3 is 14 residues long. DNA for the CDR3: TGCGCCAGCAGTTCCGACAGGGACACCGGGGAGCTGTTTTTT. Its translation: CASSSDRDTGELFF.

V is TRBV7-9 and J is TRBJ2-1; 14 nucleotides agree with TRBD2. Germline-derived CDR1 and CDR2 are SEHNR and FQNEAQ (reference sequence). The length of the CDR3 is 19 residues. The trim removed 4 bases at V and 4 bases at J, leaving 12 bases unmatched. The CDR3 sequence is CASSSQPGLAGATYNEQFF. The CDR3 DNA is TGTGCCAGCAGCTCCCAACCGGGACTAGCGGGGGCAACTTACAATGAGCAGTTCTTC.

The chain is built from TRBV7-9 and TRBJ1-1; TRBD1 matches at 8 bases. CDR3 length: 14 residues. CDR1 and CDR2 from the germline V gene are SEHNR and FQNEAQ (reference sequence). After removal of 5 bases from V and 5 bases from J, the junction contained 7 bases not matched to a gene. CDR3 in amino acids: CASSTDRDETEAFF. CDR3 nucleotides: TGTGCCAGCAGCACGGACAGGGACGAGACTGAAGCTTTCTTT.

The V gene is TRBV2, the J gene TRBJ1-5, with 8 bases aligning to TRBD1. V shed 5 bases, J shed 5 bases, and the junction held 5 bases outside the gene matches. The CDR3 runs to 14 residues. Germline CDR1 is SNHLY and CDR2 is FYNNEI. CDR3 loop: CASSSDRDHQPQHF. CDR3 coding DNA: TGTGCCAGCAGTTCGGACAGGGATCATCAGCCCCAGCATTTT.

This clone occurred once. The chain has TRBV27 and TRBJ1-2; 9 nucleotides line up with TRBD1. CDR3 length: 15 amino acids. CDR1 MNHEY and CDR2 SMNVEV come from the germline V gene (reference sequence). V trimming: 5 bases; J trimming: 8 bases; junction bases outside the gene matches: 12. CDR3 coding DNA: TGTGCCAGCAGTCCCCCCGGGACAGGGACTGGGGGCTACACCTTC. This encodes CASSPPGTGTGGYTF.

This chain's CDR3 is CASSFSGLAGYEQYF. CDR3 DNA sequence: TGTGCCAGCAGCTTTTCCGGACTAGCCGGCTACGAGCAGTACTTC. The chain has TRBV11-2 and TRBJ2-7; 8 nucleotides align to TRBD2. Looked up from germline, CDR1 is SGHAT and CDR2 is FQNNGV. V was clipped by 3 bases and J by 3 bases; unmatched bases: 7. This CDR3 contains 15 residues. The full variable domain, completed using reference TRBV11-2 and TRBJ2-7, is EAGVAQSPRYKIIEKRQSVAFWCNPISGHATLYWYQQILGQGPKLLIQFQNNGVVDDSQLPKDRFSAERLKGVDSTLKIQPAKLEDSAVYLCASSFSGLAGYEQYFGPGTRLTVT.

The chain combines TRBV6-6 with TRBJ1-6; D not resolved. The CDR3 is made up of 17 amino acids. Germline-derived CDR1 and CDR2 are MNHNY and SVGAGI (reference sequence). V was cut by 5 bases and J by 0 bases, with 14 bases left in between. The CDR3 protein is CASSPRGPSSYNSPLHF. In DNA form, the CDR3 reads TGTGCCAGCAGTCCCCGGGGTCCTAGCTCCTATAATTCACCCCTCCACTTT.

The V call is TRBV19, the J call TRBJ1-3; TRBD1 matches at 7 bases. The ends lost 3 bases at V and 0 bases at J; junction bases unmatched: 5. The CDR3 consists of 16 residues. Germline V gives CDR1 LNHDA, CDR2 SQIVND (reference sequence). CDR3 coding DNA: TGTGCCAGTAGTATGTGGGGACAGACCTCTGGAAACACCATATATTTT. It encodes CASSMWGQTSGNTIYF.

The chain carries TRBV7-3 and TRBJ1-6, with unresolved D. Trimming left V 5 bases short and J 7 bases short, with 15 bases between. The CDR3 is 15 residues long. Germline lookup yields CDR1 SGHTA and CDR2 FQGTGA. The CDR3: CASSKDYRENSPLHF. The CDR3 DNA sequence: TGTGCCAGCAGCAAAGACTACCGGGAGAATTCACCCCTCCACTTT.

This clone was counted once. The chain links TRBV2 to TRBJ1-3, with D unclear. Germline V gene lookup returns CDR1 SNHLY and CDR2 FYNNEI. The germline V and J ends were trimmed by 9 bases and 6 bases, with 12 bases remaining between them. The CDR3 loop spans 12 amino acids. The CDR3 sequence: CASRHTENTIYF. CDR3 in DNA: TGTGCCAGTAGACACACAGAAAACACCATATATTTT. Full variable domain (remainder filled in from reference TRBV2 and TRBJ1-3): EPEVTQTPSHQVTQMGQEVILRCVPISNHLYFYWYRQILGQKVEFLVSFYNNEISEKSEIFDDQFSVERPDGSNFTLKIRSTKLEDSAMYFCASRHTENTIYFGEGSWLTVV.

V usage is TRBV15 and J usage is TRBJ2-1, with D possibly matching TRBD1 (6 bases). CDR1 and CDR2 from the germline V gene are LNHNV and YYDKDF (reference sequence). CDR3 size: 16 residues. V shed 3 bases and J shed 0 bases, with 12 bases lying between them. CDR3: CATSRRGFLSYNEQFF. DNA for the CDR3: TGTGCCACCAGCAGGAGGGGGTTCCTCTCCTACAATGAGCAGTTCTTC.

This rearrangement joins TRBV5-4 to TRBJ1-6; no firm D call. Germline V gene lookup returns CDR1 SGHNT and CDR2 YYREEE (reference sequence). This CDR3 comprises 17 residues. V lost 1 base and J lost 7, with 18 bases in between. CDR3 DNA: TGTGCCAGCAGCTTGCGGGCGGGCCAATTGTCAAATTCACCCCTCCACTTT. Translation: CASSLRAGQLSNSPLHF.

The chain recombines TRBV7-2 with TRBJ2-3, with TRBD1 matching over 7 bases. Germline values: CDR1 SGHTA, CDR2 FQGNSA. Losses at the gene ends were 5 bases for V and 1 base for J; bases not matched to a gene: 6. This CDR3 region has 15 residues. The CDR3 region is CASSAQGSRTDTQYF. DNA for the CDR3: TGTGCCAGCAGCGCACAGGGGTCCCGCACAGATACGCAGTATTTT. Full variable domain (missing parts from reference TRBV7-2 and TRBJ2-3): GAGVSQSPSNKVTEKGKDVELRCDPISGHTALYWYRQSLGQGLEFLIYFQGNSAPDKSGLPSDRFSAERTGGSVSTLTIQRTQQEDSAVYLCASSAQGSRTDTQYFGPGTRLTVL.

The J gene is TRBJ1-3, the V gene TRBV6-5, with D tentatively TRBD1 (6 bases). The V end was cut by 5 bases, the J end by 7 bases, with 12 bases between. This CDR3 has 13 residues. CDR1 is MNHEY, CDR2 SVGAGI, per germline. CDR3 in amino acids: CASSPGGANTIYF. CDR3 in DNA: TGTGCCAGCAGTCCTGGGGGGGCCAACACCATATATTTT.

This chain joins TRBV18 and TRBJ2-5; 8 bases line up with TRBD1. Trimming removed 3 bases from V and 1 base from J; junction bases left unmatched: 1. The CDR3 extends over 14 amino acids. Germline CDR1 reads KGHSH; CDR2 reads LQKENI. The CDR3: CASSPDRVQETQYF. The CDR3 region has the DNA TGTGCCAGCTCACCGGACAGGGTCCAAGAGACCCAGTACTTC.

V gene TRBV12-3 or TRBV12-4 combines with J gene TRBJ1-6, with D unclear. The germline V and J ends were trimmed by 2 bases and 15 bases, with 11 bases remaining between them. The CDR3 length is 12 residues. The CDR3 nucleotides are TGTGCCAGCAGTTTAAGGGAGGTGGGCCTCCACTTT. Protein sequence: CASSLREVGLHF.

The rearrangement joins TRBV5-6 to TRBJ2-6, with D unresolved. Looked up from germline, CDR1 is SGHDT and CDR2 is YYEEEE. The CDR3 is made up of 14 amino acids. Trimming pared 1 base from V and 0 bases from J, leaving 2 bases between. DNA for the CDR3: TGTGCCAGCAGCTTGCGCTCTGGGGCCAACGTCCTGACTTTC. Its translation is CASSLRSGANVLTF. The entire variable domain, with the rest obtained from reference TRBV5-6 and TRBJ2-6, is as follows: DAGVTQSPTHLIKTRGQQVTLRCSPKSGHDTVSWYQQALGQGPQFIFQYYEEEERQRGNFPDRFSGHQFPNYSSELNVNALLLGDSALYLCASSLRSGANVLTFGAGSRLTVL.

V is TRBV20-1 and J is TRBJ1-1; D ambiguous. The germline V gene encodes CDR1 DFQATT and CDR2 SNEGSKA (reference sequence). The V and J ends lost 3 bases and 1 base respectively, with 3 bases between them. The CDR3 totals 11 residues. The CDR3, as DNA: TGCAGTGCTAGTCGGAACACTGAAGCTTTCTTT. Protein: CSASRNTEAFF.

The chain is built from TRBV9 and TRBJ1-2; 8 positions agree with TRBD1. The CDR3 has 13 residues. V dropped 0 bases and J dropped 10; count of bases not matched to a gene: 5. Germline-derived CDR1 and CDR2 are SGDLS and YYNGEE. The CDR3 loop is CASSVARTGHYTF. As DNA, the CDR3 is TGTGCCAGCAGCGTAGCACGGACAGGGCACTACACCTTC.

J is TRBJ2-1 and V is TRBV4-1, with 7 bases lining up with TRBD1. There are 16 residues in the CDR3. The V gene end was trimmed by 1 base and the J gene end by 6 bases; junction bases not matched to a gene: 9. Germline CDR1 is MGHRA and CDR2 is YSYEKL. CDR3 amino acids: CASSQVPVAGGNEQFF. CDR3 DNA: TGCGCCAGCAGCCAAGTCCCCGTGGCAGGGGGCAATGAGCAGTTCTTC.

This clone occurred once. The chain employs TRBV24-1 and TRBJ2-1; D perhaps matches TRBD2 (6 bases). Trimming shortened V by 0 bases and J by 10 bases, and 15 bases separated the two germline ends. Germline CDR1 KGHDR, CDR2 SFDVKD. CDR3 length: 15 residues. In DNA form, the CDR3 reads TGTGCCACCAGTGATTTGGCGGGGCCGTACGGCGAGCAGTTCTTC. Translated: CATSDLAGPYGEQFF.

CDR3 sequence: CAYTERENTGELFF. As DNA, the CDR3 is TGTGCCTACACGGAGCGGGAGAACACCGGGGAGCTGTTTTTT. The rearrangement uses TRBV7-3 and TRBJ2-2; 7 bases are shared with TRBD2. Trimming took 11 bases from V and 1 from J; bases not matched to a gene: 7. Germline CDR1 reads SGHTA; CDR2 reads FQGTGA. The CDR3 is 14 amino acids.

The chain recombines TRBV12-5 with TRBJ2-5; TRBD1 matches at 10 bases. The CDR3 covers 14 residues. The germline CDR1 and CDR2 sequences are LGHNT and FRNRAP. As DNA, the CDR3 is TGTGCCTGCGGGACAGGGGTTCAGGGAGAGACCCAGTACTTC. It codes for CACGTGVQGETQYF.

The chain links TRBV28 to TRBJ2-3, with 9 bases matching TRBD2. CDR1 is MDHEN and CDR2 is SYDVKM in the germline V gene. The CDR3 length is 17 residues. Trimming removed 2 bases from V and 0 bases from J; junction bases left unmatched: 6. CDR3 in DNA: TGTGCCAGCAGTTTAGGCCTAGCGGGGAGAAGCACAGATACGCAGTATTTT. The encoded protein is CASSLGLAGRSTDTQYF.

The rearrangement uses TRBV5-8 and TRBJ1-2, with D possibly being TRBD1 (5 bases). The CDR3 is made up of 13 amino acids. Germline-derived CDR1 and CDR2 are SGHTS and YDEGEE. The V gene lost 2 bases and the J gene lost 4 bases, with 9 bases spanning the gap. This CDR3 reads CASSLRQGYGYTF. CDR3 nucleotides: TGTGCCAGCAGCTTAAGGCAGGGCTATGGCTACACCTTC.

The V gene is TRBV19, the J gene TRBJ1-4, with 7 bases lining up with TRBD1. After removal of 4 bases from V and 3 bases from J, the junction contained 5 bases not matched to a gene. This CDR3 contains 15 residues. The germline V gene has CDR1 LNHDA and CDR2 SQIVND (reference sequence). CDR3 DNA: TGTGCCAGTAGTACCTCCGGGACAGCTAATGAAAAACTGTTTTTT. Its protein product is CASSTSGTANEKLFF.

The chain combines TRBV6-2 or TRBV6-3 with TRBJ2-1; 8 bases agree with TRBD2. The CDR3 extends over 16 amino acids. Germline CDR1 reads MNHEY; CDR2 reads SVGEGT. Unmatched junction bases numbered 12, after V lost 5 bases and J lost 6 bases. This chain's CDR3 is CASSRTGGYIGNEQFF. CDR3 DNA: TGTGCCAGCAGTCGGACGGGAGGGTACATAGGCAATGAGCAGTTCTTC.